Listed below are T cell receptor beta chains from one sample, sequenced in a study of beta chain features in type 1 diabetes. Measured with immunoSEQ multiplex PCR; TCRdb has only the in-frame clones, and not every one. The table records about half a million clones, 30% of them present only once. Input material: naive CD4+ T cells from blood. These receptors originate from a man in his late teens or twenties in good health. The CDR3 runs from the conserved cysteine through the conserved F or W. D genes are given only for firm matches. Part of the rows lack a size; the others show once, few, many or a class for expanded clones.

>TRBD2|TRBV11-1|TRBJ2-2|few
CASSLGLAGGTGELFF
TGTGCCAGCAGCTTGGGGCTAGCGGGAGGAACCGGGGAGCTGTTTTTT
>TRBD2|TRBV15|TRBJ2-1|NA
CATSREQGLANEQFF
TGTGCCACCAGCAGAGAACAAGGACTAGCCAATGAGCAGTTCTTC
>NA|TRBV30|TRBJ2-1|NA
CAWSSDGASGGQFF
TGTGCCTGGAGTTCGGACGGAGCCTCAGGCGGGCAGTTCTTC
>TRBD2|TRBV30|TRBJ2-7|NA
CAWRGTREGEQYF
TGTGCCTGGAGGGGGACTAGAGAAGGCGAGCAGTACTTC
>TRBD2|TRBV9|TRBJ2-6|few
CASSVLAGGHAGANVLTF
TGTGCCAGCAGCGTTCTAGCGGGAGGGCACGCTGGGGCCAACGTCCTGACTTTC
>NA|TRBV6-1|TRBJ2-5|NA
CASAASPETQYF
TGTGCCAGCGCCGCCAGCCCAGAGACCCAGTACTTC
>TRBD1|TRBV7-2|TRBJ2-7|NA
CASSRSGDRGVHEQYF
TGTGCCAGCAGCCGAAGCGGGGACAGGGGGGTCCACGAGCAGTACTTC
>NA|TRBV2|TRBJ2-5|few
CASIIQETQYF
TGTGCCAGCATAATCCAAGAGACCCAGTACTTC
>NA|TRBV4-3|TRBJ2-3|NA
CASSQDRFTDTQYF
TGCGCCAGCAGCCAAGATAGGTTTACAGATACGCAGTATTTT
>NA|TRBV25-1|TRBJ1-3|NA
CASSEYSRSSGNTIYF
TGTGCCAGCAGTGAATACTCCAGGTCGTCTGGAAACACCATATATTTT
>TRBD2|TRBV5-1|TRBJ2-1|NA
CASSLALAGAYNEQFF
TGCGCCAGCAGCTTGGCCCTAGCGGGGGCCTACAATGAGCAGTTCTTC
>NA|TRBV11-2|TRBJ2-1|NA
CASGSLLNEQFF
TGTGCCAGCGGCTCCCTCCTGAATGAGCAGTTCTTC
>TRBD1|TRBV7-2|TRBJ2-7|NA
CASSFRTGDHEQYF
TGTGCCAGCAGCTTTCGGACAGGGGACCACGAGCAGTACTTC
>NA|TRBV27|TRBJ1-2|NA
CASSPTDNYGYTF
TGTGCCAGCAGTCCGACAGATAACTATGGCTACACCTTC
>TRBD2|TRBV5-6|TRBJ2-1|NA
CASSIGPSGSNEQFF
TGTGCCAGCAGCATTGGGCCTAGCGGGAGCAATGAGCAGTTCTTC
>NA|TRBV9|TRBJ2-5|few
CASSVGGDRAQETQYF
TGTGCCAGCAGCGTAGGGGGAGATAGGGCCCAAGAGACCCAGTACTTC
>NA|TRBV18|TRBJ2-5|NA
CASSPGGPVVSAETQYF
TGTGCCAGCTCACCAGGGGGCCCGGTTGTTTCGGCAGAGACCCAGTACTTC
>TRBD1|TRBV7-9|TRBJ2-5|NA
CASNHRKATGPGETQYF
TGTGCCAGCAACCATAGGAAGGCGACAGGGCCCGGGGAGACCCAGTACTTC
>NA|TRBV29-1|TRBJ2-7|NA
CSVEATYEQYF
TGCAGCGTTGAGGCTACCTACGAGCAGTACTTC
>TRBD2|TRBV2|TRBJ2-4|few
CASLRRLAGEAKNIQYF
TGTGCCAGCCTCCGGAGACTAGCGGGAGAGGCCAAAAACATTCAGTACTTC
>NA|TRBV7-9|TRBJ2-3|NA
CASSLVTGSTDTQYF
TGTGCCAGCAGCTTAGTTACAGGGAGCACAGATACGCAGTATTTT
>NA|TRBV2|TRBJ2-1|few
CASSAVAAHNEQFF
TGTGCCAGCAGTGCAGTAGCGGCGCATAATGAGCAGTTCTTC
>NA|TRBV19|TRBJ2-5|few
CASSRDLQETQYF
TGTGCCAGTAGTCGGGACCTACAAGAGACCCAGTACTTC
>NA|TRBV29-1|TRBJ1-4|NA
CSVEGIGNEKLFF
TGCAGCGTTGAGGGTATTGGTAATGAAAAACTGTTTTTT